The 11 T cell receptor beta chains below come from one sample, sequenced in a study of blood T cell repertoires in COVID-19. TCRdb's copy holds only in-frame clones and misses some; the assay was immunoSEQ multiplex PCR. The sample consists of around 140,000 clones, approximately 80% of them appearing once. The source material was peripheral blood. These TCRs come from a man between 65 and 85 years old who had recovered from COVID-19.

This chain connects TRBV11-2 to TRBJ2-5, with D tentatively TRBD1 (6 bases). Trimming removed 2 bases from V and 2 bases from J, with 15 bases in between. This CDR3 region has 16 residues. The V gene's germline CDR1 is SGHAT and CDR2 FQNNGV. The CDR3 DNA is TGTGCCAGCAGCTTATATGCCTGGACAGCACAAGAGACCCAGTACTTC. This gives the protein CASSLYAWTAQETQYF.

This chain links TRBV3-1 (or the pseudogene TRBV3-2) with TRBJ2-5, with TRBD2 matching 7 bases. In germline, CDR1 is LGHDT, CDR2 YNNKEL (reference sequence). With 4 bases clipped from V and 4 bases from J, the junction kept 0 bases outside the gene matches. The CDR3 runs to 12 residues. The CDR3 loop is CASSPSGETQYF. CDR3 bases: TGTGCCAGCAGCCCTAGCGGAGAGACCCAGTACTTC.

The chain uses TRBV7-6 and TRBJ2-7; a weak D match, TRBD1 (6 bases). The CDR3 has 14 amino acids. V shed 5 bases and J shed 4 bases, with 15 bases lying between them. The germline CDR1 and CDR2 sequences are SGHVS and FNYEAQ. CDR3 sequence reads: CASSKTQGGYEQYF. The CDR3, as DNA: TGTGCCAGCAGCAAGACACAGGGTGGGTACGAGCAGTACTTC. The full variable domain, rest sourced from reference TRBV7-6 and TRBJ2-7, is GAGVSQSPRYKVTKRGQDVALRCDPISGHVSLYWYRQALGQGPEFLTYFNYEAQQDKSGLPNDRFSAERPEGSISTLTIQRTEQRDSAMYRCASSKTQGGYEQYFGPGTRLTVT.

This clone was observed a handful of times. J is TRBJ1-2 and V is TRBV29-1, with D possibly TRBD1 on 5 matching bases. From germline, CDR1 is SQVTM and CDR2 ANQGSEA. Deletions cut 7 bases from V and 6 bases from J, with 12 bases between. This CDR3 is 11 amino acids long. CDR3 region: CSAYTGDGYTF. CDR3 nucleotide sequence: TGCAGCGCCTATACGGGGGATGGCTACACCTTC.

This clone was seen only a few times. The V call is TRBV10-2, the J call TRBJ2-2; 9 nucleotides line up with TRBD2. The CDR3 consists of 15 residues. The germline V gene has CDR1 WSHSY and CDR2 SAAADI. Trimming at V came to 6 bases and at J to 4 bases, leaving 6 bases not matched to a gene. CDR3 amino acids: CASRTSGGGTGELFF. DNA of the CDR3: TGCGCCAGCAGGACTAGCGGTGGGGGCACCGGGGAGCTGTTTTTT.

The chain has TRBV5-1 and TRBJ1-1; tentatively, D is TRBD1 (6 bases). CDR1 and CDR2 from the germline V gene are SGHRS and YFSETQ. V was cut by 4 bases and J by 1 base, with 14 bases left in between. The CDR3 loop spans 15 amino acids. The CDR3 is CASSISDSGNTEAFF. In nucleotides, the CDR3 is TGCGCCAGCAGCATATCGGACAGCGGGAACACTGAAGCTTTCTTT.

The V and J genes are TRBV19 and TRBJ1-1; 7 nucleotides line up with TRBD1. Germline V gene sequence: CDR1 LNHDA, CDR2 SQIVND (reference sequence). The CDR3 runs 14 residues. J was trimmed by 4 bases and V by 6 bases; bases with no gene match: 8. The CDR3: CASRTTGQITEAFF. CDR3 coding DNA: TGTGCCAGTAGAACTACGGGACAGATCACTGAAGCTTTCTTT.

This chain connects TRBV6-2 or TRBV6-3 to TRBJ1-2, with TRBD1 as a possible D gene (6 bases). V gave up 5 bases and J gave up 1 base, with 20 bases separating them. CDR3 size: 17 residues. Germline CDR1 and CDR2: MNHEY and SVGEGT. This chain's CDR3 is CASSHHGTHKVNYGYTF. Written as DNA, the CDR3 is TGTGCCAGCAGTCACCACGGGACACATAAGGTTAACTATGGCTACACCTTC.

The chain uses TRBV6-2 or TRBV6-3 and TRBJ2-5, with a weak D call TRBD2 (6 bases). This CDR3 has 15 amino acids. Trimming stripped 5 bases from V and 5 bases from J, with 18 bases between. Germline values: CDR1 MNHEY, CDR2 SVGEGT. DNA for the CDR3: TGTGCCAGCAGTCAATTTGGGGGGAAGGTGGAGACCCAGTACTTC. It specifies CASSQFGGKVETQYF.

V gene TRBV29-1 combines with J gene TRBJ2-7; 7 bases are shared with TRBD1. The CDR3 is 13 amino acids. With V trimmed by 6 bases and J by 4 bases, 9 bases remained unmatched. The V gene's germline CDR1 is SQVTM and CDR2 ANQGSEA. The CDR3 DNA sequence: TGCAGCGTGGCCCCAGGGGGAACGTACGAGCAGTACTTC. Translating gives CSVAPGGTYEQYF.

The V and J genes are TRBV19 and TRBJ2-5, with D uncertain. Germline assignment: CDR1 LNHDA and CDR2 SQIVND (reference sequence). The V gene lost 7 bases and the J gene lost 5 bases, with 14 bases spanning the gap. The CDR3 spans 13 residues. The CDR3 here is CASTAVAGETQYF. CDR3 DNA sequence: TGTGCCAGTACCGCAGTAGCTGGGGAGACCCAGTACTTC.